This TCR beta chain stems from a study of blood T cells in healthy people across ages. Findings and limits, study-wide: Across the age range, TCR beta diversity per million T cells fell in a roughly linear way. Long-lived donors carried more naive CD4+ cells and greater diversity than aged donors.

The CDR3 is 13 residues long. The V gene end was trimmed by 5 bases and the J gene end by 13 bases; junction bases not matched to a gene: 9. CDR1 SGHRS and CDR2 YFSETQ come from the germline V gene. The use of a sample-barcoded 5' primer and a J-beta primer mix characterized a second PCR of roughly 6 to 11 cycles. TCRdb re-called the 5' RACE reads through MiXCR, storing one row per CDR3 protein. The table lists about 750,000 distinct CDR3 sequences, roughly 50% of them singletons. As for this clonotype: Its antigen is undetermined.

The sequence was obtained from a man of 80 years or more in good health. V usage is TRBV5-1 and J usage is TRBJ2-4, with TRBD2 matching over 10 bases. The sequencing input was blood. CDR3 coding DNA: TGCGCCAGCAGAGGGACTAGCGTTGGAGAGCAGTACTTC. It is translated as CASRGTSVGEQYF.